Listed below are T cell receptor beta chains from one sample, sequenced in a study of T cells in tuberculosis. Sequenced by immunoSEQ multiplex PCR; TCRdb stores in-frame clones only, minus some. This sample has about 58,000 clones, with nearly 90% found just once. Sequencing was done on a sample of CD1b-GMM tetramer-negative cells sorted from PBMCs. These receptors were taken from an adult woman with latent tuberculosis. Both conserved end residues are part of each CDR3. The D gene is left open where the match is weak. The size of a clone is reported for some rows only, either as once, few or many, or as a class for expanded clones.

J gene: TRBJ2-1
D gene: NA
V gene: TRBV2
clone size: NA
CDR3 DNA: TGTGCCAGCAGTGTAGATGACTTCAATGAGCAGTTCTTC
CDR3 protein: CASSVDDFNEQFF

J gene: TRBJ2-1
D gene: NA
V gene: TRBV7-9
clone size: NA
CDR3 DNA: TGTGCCAGCAGCTTGGCGGAGGGTTATTACAATGAGCAGTTCTTC
CDR3 protein: CASSLAEGYYNEQFF

J gene: TRBJ1-2
D gene: TRBD1
V gene: TRBV5-8
clone size: NA
CDR3 DNA: TGTGCCAGCAGCTTCTCCGGAACAGGGGTAACTAACTATGGCTACACCTTC
CDR3 protein: CASSFSGTGVTNYGYTF

J gene: TRBJ1-5
D gene: NA
V gene: TRBV10-3
clone size: NA
CDR3 DNA: TGTGCCATTACGGAGGCACGCAATCAGCCCCAGCATTTT
CDR3 protein: CAITEARNQPQHF

J gene: TRBJ2-7
D gene: NA
V gene: TRBV4-2
clone size: NA
CDR3 DNA: TGTGCCAGCAGCCTCGCCGTGCGGGGAGCCACCCCCGACGAGCAGTACTTC
CDR3 protein: CASSLAVRGATPDEQYF

J gene: TRBJ1-4
D gene: NA
V gene: TRBV4-1
clone size: NA
CDR3 DNA: TGCGCCAGCAGCCAAGATCGGGGACTAGGTGAAAAACTGTTTTTT
CDR3 protein: CASSQDRGLGEKLFF

J gene: TRBJ2-3
D gene: TRBD2
V gene: TRBV7-2
clone size: NA
CDR3 DNA: TGTGCCAGCAAACATCGGGGGGTGGAGGGCACAGATACGCAGTATTTT
CDR3 protein: CASKHRGVEGTDTQYF

J gene: TRBJ1-1
D gene: NA
V gene: TRBV4-2
clone size: NA
CDR3 DNA: TGTGCCAGCAGCCAACCATGGGCCGGGACATGGAACACTGAAGCTTTCTTT
CDR3 protein: CASSQPWAGTWNTEAFF

J gene: TRBJ2-7
D gene: NA
V gene: TRBV7-2
clone size: once
CDR3 DNA: TGTGCCAGCAGCTTAGCGGGCAGGGGAAAGTCCTTCTACGAGCAGTACTTC
CDR3 protein: CASSLAGRGKSFYEQYF

J gene: TRBJ2-3
D gene: TRBD2
V gene: TRBV19
clone size: NA
CDR3 DNA: TGTGCCAGTAGTCTAGCGGGAGGCGCAGATACGCAGTATTTT
CDR3 protein: CASSLAGGADTQYF

J gene: TRBJ2-7
D gene: TRBD2
V gene: TRBV9
clone size: NA
CDR3 DNA: TGTGCCAGCAGCCCCTGGACTAGCGGGAGCTCATACGAGCAGTACTTC
CDR3 protein: CASSPWTSGSSYEQYF

J gene: TRBJ1-2
D gene: TRBD1
V gene: TRBV5-4
clone size: NA
CDR3 DNA: TGTGCCAGCAGCTTGGTGGGGCAGGGGGATGGCTACACCTTC
CDR3 protein: CASSLVGQGDGYTF

J gene: TRBJ1-3
D gene: TRBD1
V gene: TRBV4-1
clone size: NA
CDR3 DNA: TGCGCCAGCAGCCCGGGACAGGGGGTAAACACCATATATTTT
CDR3 protein: CASSPGQGVNTIYF

J gene: TRBJ2-1
D gene: TRBD2
V gene: TRBV2
clone size: NA
CDR3 DNA: TGTGCCAGCAGTAAAAAGACTAGCGGGCCTTACAATGAGCAGTTCTTC
CDR3 protein: CASSKKTSGPYNEQFF

J gene: TRBJ2-3
D gene: TRBD1
V gene: TRBV2
clone size: NA
CDR3 DNA: TGTGCCAGCAGGACGACAGGGTATGGGACAGATACGCAGTATTTT
CDR3 protein: CASRTTGYGTDTQYF

J gene: TRBJ2-1
D gene: NA
V gene: TRBV7-2
clone size: NA
CDR3 DNA: TGTGCCAGCAGCTTCGACCGGAGCTCCTACAATGAGCAGTTCTTC
CDR3 protein: CASSFDRSSYNEQFF

J gene: TRBJ2-7
D gene: TRBD1
V gene: TRBV6-1
clone size: few
CDR3 DNA: TGTGCCAGCAGTCCGGACAGGGGACCCTACGAGCAGTACTTC
CDR3 protein: CASSPDRGPYEQYF

J gene: TRBJ1-2
D gene: TRBD1
V gene: TRBV18
clone size: NA
CDR3 DNA: TGTGCCAGCTCACCACAGGGACAGAGATATGGCTACACCTTC
CDR3 protein: CASSPQGQRYGYTF

J gene: TRBJ2-7
D gene: NA
V gene: TRBV5-1
clone size: NA
CDR3 DNA: TGCGCCAGCAGCTTGGAGGGGTCCTACGAGCAGTACTTC
CDR3 protein: CASSLEGSYEQYF

J gene: TRBJ2-3
D gene: TRBD1
V gene: TRBV9
clone size: NA
CDR3 DNA: TGTGCCAGCAGCACCCGGACAGGGGGGGATACGCAGTATTTT
CDR3 protein: CASSTRTGGDTQYF

J gene: TRBJ2-1
D gene: NA
V gene: TRBV9
clone size: NA
CDR3 DNA: TGTGCCAGCAGCGTAGCGGAGGCAGTTTACAATGAGCAGTTCTTC
CDR3 protein: CASSVAEAVYNEQFF

J gene: TRBJ2-3
D gene: TRBD2
V gene: TRBV7-2
clone size: NA
CDR3 DNA: TGTGCCAGCAGCCCCCAGCTTAGCGGGGGGGCCGATACGCAGTATTTT
CDR3 protein: CASSPQLSGGADTQYF

J gene: TRBJ2-1
D gene: NA
V gene: TRBV21-1
clone size: NA
CDR3 DNA: TGTGCCAGCAGCAGACCGACTTTAGCGGAGCGTTACAATGAGCAGTTCTTC
CDR3 protein: CASSRPTLAERYNEQFF

J gene: TRBJ2-6
D gene: NA
V gene: TRBV18
clone size: NA
CDR3 DNA: TGTGCCAGCTCACCTCGACGGCAAACTAGCTCTGGGGCCAACGTCCTGACTTTC
CDR3 protein: CASSPRRQTSSGANVLTF

J gene: TRBJ2-1
D gene: TRBD2
V gene: TRBV7-6
clone size: once
CDR3 DNA: TGTGCCAGCAGCTCGCCCCCTCCAGGCGGGAGGAATGAGCAGTTCTTC
CDR3 protein: CASSSPPPGGRNEQFF

J gene: TRBJ2-7
D gene: NA
V gene: TRBV28
clone size: NA
CDR3 DNA: TGTGCCAGCAGTGAACGGGGCGAGCAGTACTTC
CDR3 protein: CASSERGEQYF

J gene: TRBJ2-7
D gene: NA
V gene: TRBV18
clone size: NA
CDR3 DNA: TGTGCCAGCTCACCACAGCCGACTTACGAGCAGTACTTC
CDR3 protein: CASSPQPTYEQYF

J gene: TRBJ2-1
D gene: NA
V gene: TRBV5-6
clone size: NA
CDR3 DNA: TGTGCCAGCAGCATCCTACAGGGAAACAATGAGCAGTTCTTC
CDR3 protein: CASSILQGNNEQFF

J gene: TRBJ2-7
D gene: NA
V gene: TRBV27
clone size: NA
CDR3 DNA: TGTGCCAGCAGTTCAGGGTCCCTCTACGAGCAGTACTTC
CDR3 protein: CASSSGSLYEQYF

J gene: TRBJ1-2
D gene: NA
V gene: TRBV15
clone size: NA
CDR3 DNA: TGTGCCACCAGCAGAGATTACGGGGGTAACTATGGCTACACCTTC
CDR3 protein: CATSRDYGGNYGYTF

J gene: TRBJ2-1
D gene: TRBD1
V gene: TRBV6-1
clone size: once
CDR3 DNA: TGTGCCAGCAGTCCGAGGGACAGGGGGCACAATGAGCAGTTCTTC
CDR3 protein: CASSPRDRGHNEQFF

J gene: TRBJ2-1
D gene: TRBD2
V gene: TRBV19
clone size: NA
CDR3 DNA: TGTGCCAGTAGTATAACTAGCGGGAGGTACAATGAGCAGTTCTTC
CDR3 protein: CASSITSGRYNEQFF

J gene: TRBJ1-1
D gene: NA
V gene: TRBV13
clone size: medium-sized
CDR3 DNA: TGTGCCAGCAGCCCGTCCCTCGGTAGTGAAGCTTTCTTT
CDR3 protein: CASSPSLGSEAFF

J gene: TRBJ2-7
D gene: NA
V gene: TRBV18
clone size: NA
CDR3 DNA: TGTGCCAGCCCACCACTAAGACAGGATTCCTACGAGCAGTACTTC
CDR3 protein: CASPPLRQDSYEQYF

J gene: TRBJ2-7
D gene: TRBD2
V gene: TRBV10-3
clone size: NA
CDR3 DNA: TGTGCCATCAGTGAGTCGACTAGCGGCGAGCAGTACTTC
CDR3 protein: CAISESTSGEQYF

J gene: TRBJ2-7
D gene: TRBD2
V gene: TRBV4-2
clone size: medium-sized
CDR3 DNA: TGTGCCAGCAGCCAAGAGGTAACTCGGGGACTAGCAACCTACGAGCAGTACTTC
CDR3 protein: CASSQEVTRGLATYEQYF

J gene: TRBJ2-2
D gene: TRBD2
V gene: TRBV18
clone size: NA
CDR3 DNA: TGTGCCAGCCCCCTTTCCAGCGGGGGGTATAACACCGGGGAGCTGTTTTTT
CDR3 protein: CASPLSSGGYNTGELFF

J gene: TRBJ2-1
D gene: TRBD2
V gene: TRBV7-2
clone size: NA
CDR3 DNA: TGTGCCAGCAGCTTGACCCTAGCGGGAGGAGTAGGTGAGCAGTTCTTC
CDR3 protein: CASSLTLAGGVGEQFF

J gene: TRBJ1-5
D gene: NA
V gene: TRBV6-4
clone size: NA
CDR3 DNA: TGTGCCAGCAGTGGAGAGGGTTTTCAGCCCCAGCATTTT
CDR3 protein: CASSGEGFQPQHF

J gene: TRBJ2-1
D gene: TRBD2
V gene: TRBV4-1
clone size: NA
CDR3 DNA: TGCGCCAGCAGCCAATATCTAGCGGGGGCCAACTACAATGAGCAGTTCTTC
CDR3 protein: CASSQYLAGANYNEQFF

J gene: TRBJ1-4
D gene: NA
V gene: TRBV12-5
clone size: NA
CDR3 DNA: TGTGCTAGTGGTTCCCCCCCCGGTAAACTGTTTTTT
CDR3 protein: CASGSPPGKLFF

J gene: TRBJ2-1
D gene: TRBD2
V gene: TRBV5-4
clone size: NA
CDR3 DNA: TGTGCCACCGGGACTAGCGGGAATTACAATGAGCAGTTCTTC
CDR3 protein: CATGTSGNYNEQFF

J gene: TRBJ2-2
D gene: NA
V gene: TRBV7-9
clone size: NA
CDR3 DNA: TGTGCCAGCAGCTCTCCCCGAGGGATTGCTAATTTGGGCACCGGGGAGCTGTTTTTT
CDR3 protein: CASSSPRGIANLGTGELFF

J gene: TRBJ2-7
D gene: NA
V gene: TRBV18
clone size: NA
CDR3 DNA: TGTGCCAGCTCTCCGGGGGGCGGGGGAGCCTACGAGCAGTACTTC
CDR3 protein: CASSPGGGGAYEQYF

J gene: TRBJ1-1
D gene: NA
V gene: TRBV19
clone size: NA
CDR3 DNA: TGTGCCAGTAGTATAGGTGCAACGGTAGCTTTCTTT
CDR3 protein: CASSIGATVAFF

J gene: TRBJ2-1
D gene: NA
V gene: TRBV4-1
clone size: NA
CDR3 DNA: TGCGCCAGCAGCCAAGCCCCCCCCGTCGACAGGAGGCCCGACAATGAGCAGTTCTTC
CDR3 protein: CASSQAPPVDRRPDNEQFF

J gene: TRBJ1-4
D gene: TRBD1
V gene: TRBV29-1
clone size: NA
CDR3 DNA: TGCAGCGTTGAAGATCCAAAACCGGGACAGGGCAATGAAAAACTGTTTTTT
CDR3 protein: CSVEDPKPGQGNEKLFF

J gene: TRBJ2-1
D gene: NA
V gene: TRBV7-9
clone size: NA
CDR3 DNA: TGTGCCAGCAGCTTAGATAGCACTGAGCAGTTCTTC
CDR3 protein: CASSLDSTEQFF

J gene: TRBJ1-2
D gene: TRBD1
V gene: TRBV9
clone size: NA
CDR3 DNA: TGTGCCAGCAGCGTCTGGGACAGGGACTATGGCTACACCTTC
CDR3 protein: CASSVWDRDYGYTF

J gene: TRBJ1-3
D gene: NA
V gene: TRBV28
clone size: NA
CDR3 DNA: TGTGCCAGCACTCACAGGCCACCGGCTGGAAACACCATATATTTT
CDR3 protein: CASTHRPPAGNTIYF

J gene: TRBJ1-2
D gene: TRBD1
V gene: TRBV28
clone size: NA
CDR3 DNA: TGTGCCAGCAGTCTGCCCGGGACAGGGGGCGCAGATGGCTACACCTTC
CDR3 protein: CASSLPGTGGADGYTF

J gene: TRBJ2-7
D gene: NA
V gene: TRBV18
clone size: NA
CDR3 DNA: TGTGCCAGCTCACTTGGGGCCAGGCCCCCCTACGAGCAGTACTTC
CDR3 protein: CASSLGARPPYEQYF

J gene: TRBJ2-1
D gene: TRBD2
V gene: TRBV19
clone size: NA
CDR3 DNA: TGTGCCAGTAGTGCGCTATCCAGGGGACTAGCCGAGTGGTTCTTC
CDR3 protein: CASSALSRGLAEWFF

J gene: TRBJ2-3
D gene: TRBD1
V gene: TRBV6-4
clone size: few
CDR3 DNA: TGTGCCAGCAGTGAGGGGGCAGGGGGCAAAGATACGCAGTATTTT
CDR3 protein: CASSEGAGGKDTQYF

J gene: TRBJ1-2
D gene: NA
V gene: TRBV10-2
clone size: NA
CDR3 DNA: TGCGCCAGCAGTGAGTCGACGACAGGCCCTAACTATGGCTACACCTTC
CDR3 protein: CASSESTTGPNYGYTF

J gene: TRBJ2-1
D gene: TRBD2
V gene: TRBV12-5
clone size: NA
CDR3 DNA: TGTGCTAGTGGTTTGGTACCCGCGGGAGGATACTACAATGAGCAGTTCTTC
CDR3 protein: CASGLVPAGGYYNEQFF

J gene: TRBJ2-7
D gene: NA
V gene: TRBV9
clone size: NA
CDR3 DNA: TGTGCCAGCAGCGGTCAGGGTGAGTCTTCCTACGAGCAGTACTTC
CDR3 protein: CASSGQGESSYEQYF

J gene: TRBJ2-3
D gene: TRBD2
V gene: TRBV9
clone size: NA
CDR3 DNA: TGTGCCAGCAGCGGTGACTTCATGGCGGGAGAGTTTGCAGATACGCAGTATTTT
CDR3 protein: CASSGDFMAGEFADTQYF

J gene: TRBJ2-7
D gene: TRBD1
V gene: TRBV13
clone size: NA
CDR3 DNA: TGTGCCAGCAGCTCAAAGGGACAGGGCCCCTACGAGCAGTACTTC
CDR3 protein: CASSSKGQGPYEQYF

J gene: TRBJ1-2
D gene: NA
V gene: TRBV6-6
clone size: NA
CDR3 DNA: TGTGCCAGCAGTTATCCGGGAAGGGACTATGGCTACACCTTC
CDR3 protein: CASSYPGRDYGYTF